This T cell receptor (beta chain) is drawn from a study of blood T cell repertoires in COVID-19. Across the whole study: There were acute and convalescent COVID-19 samples, and they came from the United States, Italy and Spain. Sample material is recorded as cDNA or gDNA derived from T cells, B-cell-depleted T cells, or PBMCs.

Original processing methods: Reference gene primer amplification in the assay estimated nucleated cell counts. Profiled with immunoSEQ multiplex PCR; TCRdb holds only in-frame clones, not every one. The V and J calls and clone size were taken over from that table, and D and trimming were inferred from the DNA. The profile shows a few hundred thousand clones, about 88% of them singletons. Germline V gene sequence: CDR1 SEHNR, CDR2 FQNEAQ (reference sequence). The CDR3 is 14 amino acids. V was clipped by 8 bases and J by 0 bases, with 13 bases between them. Sequencing was carried out using peripheral blood. The origin of this receptor is a man younger than 35 with active or convalescent COVID-19. This chain joins TRBV7-9 and TRBJ2-5; no reliable D call. The CDR3 nucleotides read TGTGCCAGCGAGCCCGACAACCACCAAGAGACCCAGTACTTC. This gives the protein CASEPDNHQETQYF.